Listed here is a single T cell receptor beta chain. The sample comes from a study of T-cell reconstitution after alpha-beta-depleted transplantation in children. CDR3 length: 16 residues. Trimming shortened V by 1 base and J by 1 base, and 10 bases separated the two germline ends. The germline gives CDR1 SGHAT, CDR2 FQNNGV. Construction of the TCRbeta library involved unique molecular identifiers. TCRdb re-called the PCR reads with MiXCR, one entry per CDR3 protein. The sample gives 200,000 to 300,000 distinct CDR3 sequences, about 24% of which show up once; about 5% is in the top ten. V is TRBV11-2 and J is TRBJ2-2, with D unresolved. The TCR sequence derives from a female patient aged 2-10 years who had a stem cell transplant for congenital amegakaryocytic thrombocytopenia, so the T cells may come from the graft donor. Sequences were derived from PBMCs, mostly from graft donor cells, sampled 360 days after TCRalphabeta/CD19-depleted stem cell transplant. This CDR3 reads CASSLVGFMNTGELFF. The CDR3 DNA reads as TGTGCCAGCAGCTTAGTAGGGTTTATGAACACCGGGGAGCTGTTTTTT.